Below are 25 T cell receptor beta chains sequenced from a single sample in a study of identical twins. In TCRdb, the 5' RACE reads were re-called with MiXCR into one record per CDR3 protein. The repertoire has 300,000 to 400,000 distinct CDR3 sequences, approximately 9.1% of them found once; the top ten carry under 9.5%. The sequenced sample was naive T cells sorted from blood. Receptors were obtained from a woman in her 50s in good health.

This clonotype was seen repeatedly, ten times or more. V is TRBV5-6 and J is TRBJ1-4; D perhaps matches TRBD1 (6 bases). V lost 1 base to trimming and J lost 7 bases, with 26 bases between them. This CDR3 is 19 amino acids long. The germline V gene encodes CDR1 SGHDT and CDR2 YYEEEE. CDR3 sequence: CASSLYAGASPRGGEKLFF. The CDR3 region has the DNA TGTGCCAGCAGCTTGTATGCAGGGGCTAGCCCCCGCGGAGGTGAAAAACTGTTTTTT.

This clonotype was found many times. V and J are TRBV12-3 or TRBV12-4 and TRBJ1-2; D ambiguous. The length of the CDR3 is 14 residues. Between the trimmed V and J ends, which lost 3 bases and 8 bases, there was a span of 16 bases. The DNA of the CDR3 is TGTGCCAGCAGTTTCGTCTTTCCCTTTAACGGCTACACCTTC. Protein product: CASSFVFPFNGYTF.

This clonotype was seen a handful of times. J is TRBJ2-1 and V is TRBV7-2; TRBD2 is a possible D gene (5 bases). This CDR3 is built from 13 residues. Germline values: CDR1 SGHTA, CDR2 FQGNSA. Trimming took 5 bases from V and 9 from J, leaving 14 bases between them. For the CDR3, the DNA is TGTGCCAGCAGCCGAGGGCGGTGGGGTGAGCAGTTCTTC. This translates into CASSRGRWGEQFF. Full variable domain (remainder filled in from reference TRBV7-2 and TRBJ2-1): GAGVSQSPSNKVTEKGKDVELRCDPISGHTALYWYRQSLGQGLEFLIYFQGNSAPDKSGLPSDRFSAERTGGSVSTLTIQRTQQEDSAVYLCASSRGRWGEQFFGPGTRLTVL.

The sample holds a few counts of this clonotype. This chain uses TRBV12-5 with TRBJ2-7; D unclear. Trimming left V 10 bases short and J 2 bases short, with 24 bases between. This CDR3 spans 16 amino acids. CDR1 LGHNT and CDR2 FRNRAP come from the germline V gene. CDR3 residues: CAKPGFGESGPYEQYV. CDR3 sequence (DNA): TGTGCTAAGCCCGGGTTTGGGGAATCAGGCCCCTACGAGCAGTACGTC.

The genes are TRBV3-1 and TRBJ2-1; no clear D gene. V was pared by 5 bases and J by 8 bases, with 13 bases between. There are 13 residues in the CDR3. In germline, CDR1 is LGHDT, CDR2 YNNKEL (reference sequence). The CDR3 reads CASSSPGGDEQFF. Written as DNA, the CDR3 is TGTGCCAGCAGCTCCCCCGGTGGCGATGAGCAGTTCTTC.

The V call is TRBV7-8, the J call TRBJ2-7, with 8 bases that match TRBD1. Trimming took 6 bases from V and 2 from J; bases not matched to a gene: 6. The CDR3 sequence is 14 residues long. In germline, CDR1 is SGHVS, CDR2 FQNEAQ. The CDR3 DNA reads TGTGCCAGCAGTCGTCGGACAGGGACCTACGAGCAGTACTTC. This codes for CASSRRTGTYEQYF.

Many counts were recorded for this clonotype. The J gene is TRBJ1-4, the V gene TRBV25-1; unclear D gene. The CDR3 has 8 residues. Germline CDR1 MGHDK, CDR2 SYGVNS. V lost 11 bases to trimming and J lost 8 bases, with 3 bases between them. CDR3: CASEKLFF. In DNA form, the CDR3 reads TGTGCCTCAGAAAAACTGTTTTTT.

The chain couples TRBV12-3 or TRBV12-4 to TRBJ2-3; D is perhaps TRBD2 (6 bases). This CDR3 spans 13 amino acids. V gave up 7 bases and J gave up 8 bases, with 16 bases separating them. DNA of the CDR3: TGTGCCAGCACGGGAGCAGGCGCCGGTACGCAGTATTTT. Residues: CASTGAGAGTQYF.

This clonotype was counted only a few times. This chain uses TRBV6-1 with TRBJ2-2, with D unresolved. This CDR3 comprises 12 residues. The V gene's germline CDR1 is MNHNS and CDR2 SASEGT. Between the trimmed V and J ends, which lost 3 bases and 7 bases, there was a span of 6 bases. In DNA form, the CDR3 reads TGTGCCAGCAGTGAGTCCGTCGGGGAGCTGTTTTTT. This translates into CASSESVGELFF.

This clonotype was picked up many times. The CDR3 region is CASSRSGFTEAFF. DNA of the CDR3: TGTGCCAGCAGTCGATCAGGGTTCACTGAAGCTTTCTTT. The chain couples TRBV6-4 to TRBJ1-1, with D possibly TRBD1 on 5 matching bases. CDR1 MRHNA and CDR2 SNTAGT come from the germline V gene. Trimming removed 5 bases at V and 4 bases at J, with 11 bases between. The CDR3 covers 13 residues.

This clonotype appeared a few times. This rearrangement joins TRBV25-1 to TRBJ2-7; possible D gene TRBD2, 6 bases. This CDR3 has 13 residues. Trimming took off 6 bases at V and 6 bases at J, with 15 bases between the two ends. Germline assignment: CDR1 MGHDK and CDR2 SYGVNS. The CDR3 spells CASSPTGGLEQYF. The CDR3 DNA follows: TGTGCCAGCAGCCCCACAGGAGGGCTCGAGCAGTACTTC.

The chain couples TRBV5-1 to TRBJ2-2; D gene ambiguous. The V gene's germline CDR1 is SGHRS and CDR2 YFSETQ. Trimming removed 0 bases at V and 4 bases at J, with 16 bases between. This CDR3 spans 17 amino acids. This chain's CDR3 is CASSLALVRQTTGELFF. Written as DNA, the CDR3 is TGCGCCAGCAGCTTGGCCCTGGTCAGACAAACCACCGGGGAGCTGTTTTTT.

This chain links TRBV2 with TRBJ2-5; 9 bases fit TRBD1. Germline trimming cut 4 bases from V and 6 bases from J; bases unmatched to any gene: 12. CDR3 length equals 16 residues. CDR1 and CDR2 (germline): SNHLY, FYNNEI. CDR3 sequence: CASSARDRAGEQTQYF. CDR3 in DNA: TGTGCCAGCAGTGCAAGGGACAGGGCTGGAGAACAGACCCAGTACTTC. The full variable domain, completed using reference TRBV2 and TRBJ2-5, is EPEVTQTPSHQVTQMGQEVILRCVPISNHLYFYWYRQILGQKVEFLVSFYNNEISEKSEIFDDQFSVERPDGSNFTLKIRSTKLEDSAMYFCASSARDRAGEQTQYFGPGTRLLVL.

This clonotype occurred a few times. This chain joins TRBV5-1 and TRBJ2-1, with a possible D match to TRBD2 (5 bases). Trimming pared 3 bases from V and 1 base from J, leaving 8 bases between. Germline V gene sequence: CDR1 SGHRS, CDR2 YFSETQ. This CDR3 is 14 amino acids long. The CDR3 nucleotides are TGCGCCAGCAGCTGGGGAGTTTCCTACAATGAGCAGTTCTTC. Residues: CASSWGVSYNEQFF.

The CDR3 bases are TGTGCCAGCAGCCAAGTGAGGACTACCAATGAGCAGTTCTTC. The encoded protein is CASSQVRTTNEQFF. The V and J genes are TRBV3-1 and TRBJ2-1, with D possibly being TRBD2 (6 bases). Germline loops: CDR1 LGHDT, CDR2 YNNKEL (reference sequence). Trimming left V 1 base short and J 6 bases short, with 10 bases between. This CDR3 contains 14 residues.

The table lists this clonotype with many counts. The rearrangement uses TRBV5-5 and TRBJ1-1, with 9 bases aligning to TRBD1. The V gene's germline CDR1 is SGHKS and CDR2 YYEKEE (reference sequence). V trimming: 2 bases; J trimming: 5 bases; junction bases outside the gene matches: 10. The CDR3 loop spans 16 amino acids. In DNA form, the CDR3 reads TGTGCCAGCAGCTTCCTGGGACAGGGTAAGCCAACTGAAGCTTTCTTT. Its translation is CASSFLGQGKPTEAFF.

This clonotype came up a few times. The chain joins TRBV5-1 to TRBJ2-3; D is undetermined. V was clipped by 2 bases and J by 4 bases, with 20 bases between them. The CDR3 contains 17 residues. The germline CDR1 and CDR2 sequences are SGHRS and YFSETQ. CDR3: CASSFLGQQPPSDTQYF. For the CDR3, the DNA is TGCGCCAGCAGCTTTCTAGGGCAGCAGCCCCCTTCAGATACGCAGTATTTT.

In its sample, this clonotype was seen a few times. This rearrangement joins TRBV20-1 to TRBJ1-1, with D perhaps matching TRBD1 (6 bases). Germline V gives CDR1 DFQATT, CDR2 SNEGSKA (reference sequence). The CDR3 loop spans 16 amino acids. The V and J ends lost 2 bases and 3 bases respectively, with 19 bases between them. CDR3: CSARSPRGAGDTEAFF. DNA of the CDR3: TGCAGTGCTAGAAGTCCCAGGGGAGCGGGGGACACTGAAGCTTTCTTT.

CDR3 protein: CASSQPTSGSEQFF. DNA of the CDR3: TGTGCCAGCAGCCAACCGACTAGCGGGAGTGAGCAGTTCTTC. The V and J genes are TRBV3-1 and TRBJ2-1; 12 nucleotides line up with TRBD2. Germline lookup yields CDR1 LGHDT and CDR2 YNNKEL (reference sequence). With V trimmed by 2 bases and J by 9 bases, 2 bases remained unmatched. CDR3 length: 14 amino acids.

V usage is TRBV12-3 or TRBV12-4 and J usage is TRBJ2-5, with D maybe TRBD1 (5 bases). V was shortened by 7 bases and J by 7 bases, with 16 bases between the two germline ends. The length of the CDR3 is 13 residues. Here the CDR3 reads CASKGQADGTQYF. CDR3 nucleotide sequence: TGTGCCAGCAAGGGGCAGGCCGACGGGACCCAGTACTTC.

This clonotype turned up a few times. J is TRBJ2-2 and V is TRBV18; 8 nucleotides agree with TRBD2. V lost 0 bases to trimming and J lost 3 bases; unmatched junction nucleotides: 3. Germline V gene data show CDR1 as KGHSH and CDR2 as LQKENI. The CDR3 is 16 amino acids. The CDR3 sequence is CASSPPSGMYTGELFF. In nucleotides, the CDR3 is TGTGCCAGCTCACCACCTAGCGGGATGTACACCGGGGAGCTGTTTTTT.

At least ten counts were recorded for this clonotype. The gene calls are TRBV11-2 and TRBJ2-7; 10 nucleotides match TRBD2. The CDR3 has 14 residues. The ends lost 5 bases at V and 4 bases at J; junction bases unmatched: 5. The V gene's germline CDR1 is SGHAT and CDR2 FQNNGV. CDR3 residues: CASSRLLAGYEQYV. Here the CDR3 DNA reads TGTGCCAGCAGCCGCCTACTAGCGGGGTACGAGCAGTACGTC.

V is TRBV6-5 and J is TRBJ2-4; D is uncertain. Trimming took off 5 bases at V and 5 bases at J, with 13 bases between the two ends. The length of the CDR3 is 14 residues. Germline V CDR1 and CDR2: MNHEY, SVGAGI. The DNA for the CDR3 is TGTGCCAGCAGTCAGAACCAGATGCAAAACATTCAGTACTTC. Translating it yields CASSQNQMQNIQYF.

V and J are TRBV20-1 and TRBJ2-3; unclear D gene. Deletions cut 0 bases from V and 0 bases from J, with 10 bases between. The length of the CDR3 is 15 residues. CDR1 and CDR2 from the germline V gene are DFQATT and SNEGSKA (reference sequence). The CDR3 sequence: CSARETIGSTDTQYF. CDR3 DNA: TGCAGTGCTAGAGAGACGATCGGGAGCACAGATACGCAGTATTTT.

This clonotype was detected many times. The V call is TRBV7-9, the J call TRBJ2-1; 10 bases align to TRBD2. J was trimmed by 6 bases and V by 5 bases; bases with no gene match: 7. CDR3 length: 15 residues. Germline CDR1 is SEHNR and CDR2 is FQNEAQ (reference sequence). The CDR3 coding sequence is TGTGCCAGCAGCCCGCTAGCGGGAGCAGGCAATGAGCAGTTCTTC. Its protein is CASSPLAGAGNEQFF.